The present entry profiles one T cell receptor (beta chain) with its context. The data belong to a study of siplizumab effects on memory and regulatory T cells. From germline, CDR1 is SGHAT and CDR2 FQNNGV. With 0 bases removed from V and 9 bases from J, the gap between germline ends came to 15 bases. The CDR3 loop spans 15 amino acids. Using immunoSEQ multiplex PCR, the repertoire was profiled, and TCRdb retains in-frame clones only, with some absent. The sample yields some 100,000 clones, roughly 93% seen once. The TCR sequence derives from a human donor in good health. The source material was CD8+ T cells sorted from blood. The chain couples TRBV11-2 to TRBJ2-1; D is unresolved. DNA of the CDR3: TGTGCCAGCAGCTTAGATCGGCACCCTCTGGCTGAGCAGTTCTTC. Its protein is CASSLDRHPLAEQFF.